One and the same sample provided the 7 T cell receptor beta chains below, sequenced in a study of blood T cell repertoires in COVID-19. Sequencing used immunoSEQ multiplex PCR; TCRdb keeps in-frame clones, though not all of them. The repertoire holds some 170,000 clones, with more than 85% as singletons. Sample: PBMCs or T cells enriched from blood (not recorded which). These receptors all stem from a human donor with acute COVID-19. The donor label of this sample is uncertain.

This clone was recorded once. This sequence joins TRBV6-5 and TRBJ1-1; tentative D call: TRBD1 (5 bases). The germline V gene has CDR1 MNHEY and CDR2 SVGAGI. Deletions cut 6 bases from V and 4 bases from J, with 12 bases between. This CDR3 comprises 13 residues. The CDR3 loop is CASSAGRGTEAFF. The CDR3 DNA reads as TGTGCCAGCAGCGCCGGGAGGGGCACTGAAGCTTTCTTT.

The chain recombines TRBV6-5 with TRBJ2-1; 10 bases fit TRBD2. The CDR3 is made up of 15 amino acids. V lost 6 bases, J lost 6 bases, and 8 bases stayed unmatched. Germline V lookup: CDR1 MNHEY, CDR2 SVGAGI. The CDR3 nucleotides read TGTGCCAGCAGCCTAGCGGGGGCGACTCCCAATGAGCAGTTCTTC. Amino acids: CASSLAGATPNEQFF.

This clone was picked up a small number of times. V usage is TRBV12-3 or TRBV12-4 and J usage is TRBJ1-2; D unclear. V lost 3 bases and J lost 7, with 12 bases in between. The CDR3 has 13 residues. DNA for the CDR3: TGTGCCAGCAGTTTGCGGGTTCAAGTTGGCTACACCTTC. It yields the protein CASSLRVQVGYTF.

This chain links TRBV28 with TRBJ2-1; 8 bases align to TRBD1. There are 12 residues in the CDR3. Germline CDR1 MDHEN, CDR2 SYDVKM. J gave up 8 bases and V 9 bases, and 6 bases lay outside the gene matches. CDR3 sequence (DNA): TGTGCCAGTGACAGGGGTTACTATGAGCAGTTCTTC. As protein: CASDRGYYEQFF. Combining the CDR3 with reference TRBV28 and TRBJ2-1 gives the whole variable domain DVKVTQSSRYLVKRTGEKVFLECVQDMDHENMFWYRQDPGLGLRLIYFSYDVKMKEKGDIPEGYSVSREKKERFSLILESASTNQTSMYLCASDRGYYEQFFGPGTRLTVL.

The chain couples TRBV19 to TRBJ2-7, with TRBD2 matching 7 bases. CDR3 length: 16 amino acids. The trim removed 3 bases at V and 2 bases at J, leaving 10 bases unmatched. Germline V gene lookup returns CDR1 LNHDA and CDR2 SQIVND (reference sequence). The CDR3 DNA reads as TGTGCCAGTAGTATCACGGGAGGCAGACGACCCTACGAGCAGTACTTC. The encoded protein is CASSITGGRRPYEQYF.

CDR3 sequence (DNA): TGCAGCGTTAGTGAGATTCCTTCCTACGAGCAGTACTTC. This gives the protein CSVSEIPSYEQYF. The V and J genes are TRBV29-1 and TRBJ2-7; D remains ambiguous. Germline V gene lookup returns CDR1 SQVTM and CDR2 ANQGSEA. The CDR3 extends over 13 amino acids. V lost 5 bases to trimming and J lost 1 base, with 12 bases between them.

The rearrangement links TRBV30 to TRBJ1-1, with D tentatively TRBD1 (6 bases). The V gene lost 4 bases and the J gene lost 7 bases, with 16 bases spanning the gap. The germline V gene encodes CDR1 GTSNPN and CDR2 SVGIG (reference sequence). The CDR3 extends over 13 amino acids. Written as DNA, the CDR3 is TGTGCCTGGACTAGGACAGAGCGCGTTGAAGCTTTCTTT. Translation gives CAWTRTERVEAFF.